The 24 T cell receptor beta chains reported below all come from one sample, sequenced in a study of T cells in Graves' hyperthyroidism and ophthalmopathy. Regions amplified from RNA transcripts were the TCR beta CDR3 regions. With the HTBI primer set, the TCR CDR3 went through a first round of RT-PCR. Each CDR3 protein is one row after TCRdb ran MiXCR on the multiplex PCR reads. The sample contains about 480,000 distinct CDR3 sequences, approximately 14% of which appear only once. The sample taken for sequencing was blood. These receptors all stem from a woman aged 18 to 35 with Graves' hyperthyroidism.

This clonotype was seen repeatedly, ten times or more. This rearrangement joins TRBV29-1 to TRBJ1-1; 7 positions match TRBD1. Germline values: CDR1 SQVTM, CDR2 ANQGSEA. The V gene end was trimmed by 7 bases and the J gene end by 4 bases; junction bases not matched to a gene: 9. The CDR3 consists of 13 residues. The CDR3 sequence is CSGLQGRLTEAFF. The CDR3 region has the DNA TGCAGCGGCTTACAGGGGAGGCTCACTGAAGCTTTCTTT.

This clonotype was observed at least ten times. The J gene is TRBJ2-5, the V gene TRBV6-1; D tentatively reads TRBD1 or TRBD2 (5 bases each). From germline, CDR1 is MNHNS and CDR2 SASEGT. This CDR3 comprises 15 residues. Trimming removed 7 bases from V and 4 bases from J, with 19 bases in between. The CDR3 coding sequence is TGTGCCAGCAAAAACCGGGACCCAACGAGAGAGACCCAGTACTTC. Translating gives CASKNRDPTRETQYF.

For this clonotype: Being one base from a much bigger clone, this may be a read error. The V gene is TRBV7-9, the J gene TRBJ2-3, with D unresolved. Germline assignment: CDR1 SEHNR and CDR2 FQNEAQ (reference sequence). V lost 4 bases to trimming and J lost 5 bases, with 7 bases between them. The CDR3 is made up of 12 amino acids. CDR3 residues: CASSSLVDTQYF. For the CDR3, the DNA is TGTGCCAGCAGCTCTCTGGTAGATACGCAGTATTTT.

This clonotype was recorded many times. The J gene is TRBJ1-5, the V gene TRBV30; 8 positions agree with TRBD1. This CDR3 has 13 residues. Germline loops: CDR1 GTSNPN, CDR2 SVGIG (reference sequence). The CDR3 reads CAYRGEGNQPQHF. CDR3 sequence (DNA): TGTGCTTACAGGGGGGAAGGCAATCAGCCCCAGCATTTT.

This clonotype came up many times. This chain uses TRBV19 with TRBJ2-3; D unresolved. Deletions cut 5 bases from V and 1 base from J, with 10 bases between. This CDR3 is 14 amino acids long. Germline CDR1 LNHDA, CDR2 SQIVND (reference sequence). Here the CDR3 reads CASSYGPRTDTQYF. The DNA for the CDR3 is TGTGCCAGTAGTTACGGACCCCGCACAGATACGCAGTATTTT. The variable domain in full, completed from reference TRBV19 and TRBJ2-3, reads DGGITQSPKYLFRKEGQNVTLSCEQNLNHDAMYWYRQDPGQGLRLIYYSQIVNDFQKGDIAEGYSVSREKKESFPLTVTSAQKNPTAFYLCASSYGPRTDTQYFGPGTRLTVL.

This clonotype came up a few times. This chain links TRBV15 with TRBJ2-3; 7 nucleotides align to TRBD1. CDR3 size: 15 residues. Losses at the gene ends were 4 bases for V and 0 bases for J; bases not matched to a gene: 4. The germline gives CDR1 LNHNV, CDR2 YYDKDF (reference sequence). The CDR3 loop reads CATSTNRGSTDTQYF. The CDR3 bases are TGTGCCACCAGCACTAACAGGGGAAGCACAGATACGCAGTATTTT.

In this sample, this clonotype turned up many times. V is TRBV18 and J is TRBJ2-1, with D perhaps TRBD1 or TRBD2 (6 bases each). CDR1 KGHSH and CDR2 LQKENI come from the germline V gene. This CDR3 is built from 15 residues. The V and J ends lost 7 bases and 4 bases respectively, with 17 bases between them. The CDR3 reads CASWVGGSSYNEQFF. The CDR3 nucleotides read TGTGCCAGCTGGGTAGGGGGGAGCTCTTACAATGAGCAGTTCTTC.

This clonotype showed up many times. The chain is built from TRBV10-3 and TRBJ2-3; 8 positions match TRBD1. The CDR3 has 18 amino acids. The V and J ends lost 6 bases and 2 bases, in that order; junction bases with no gene match: 16. From germline, CDR1 is ENHRY and CDR2 SYGVKD. The CDR3: CAISSGPDREFITDTQYF. As DNA, the CDR3 is TGTGCCATCAGCTCTGGGCCGGACAGGGAGTTTATCACAGATACGCAGTATTTT.

The chain recombines TRBV19 with TRBJ2-7; 14 nucleotides agree with TRBD2. This CDR3 spans 15 amino acids. With 5 bases clipped from V and 3 bases from J, the junction kept 3 bases outside the gene matches. From germline, CDR1 is LNHDA and CDR2 SQIVND (reference sequence). The CDR3 region has the DNA TGTGCCAGTAGTGGACTAGCGGGAGGAATCTACGAGCAGTACGTC. This translates into CASSGLAGGIYEQYV.

This clonotype was seen repeatedly, ten times or more. The chain joins TRBV30 to TRBJ1-1, with a tentative D call TRBD1 (5 bases). Trimming pared 4 bases from V and 3 bases from J, leaving 15 bases between. The CDR3 is 14 amino acids. Germline V CDR1 and CDR2: GTSNPN, SVGIG (reference sequence). The CDR3 DNA reads as TGTGCCTGGATTGCGGGGCATCGGGACACTGAAGCTTTCTTT. Translated: CAWIAGHRDTEAFF.

This clonotype was picked up many times. The chain employs TRBV7-3 and TRBJ2-2; a weak D match, TRBD1 (5 bases). With 4 bases removed from V and 4 bases from J, the gap between germline ends came to 10 bases. CDR3 length equals 14 residues. The germline CDR1 and CDR2 sequences are SGHTA and FQGTGA. In DNA, the CDR3 is TGTGCCAGCAGCTCACAGGAGTCCACCGGGGAGCTGTTTTTT. Protein: CASSSQESTGELFF.

The V call is TRBV5-1, the J call TRBJ1-5, with 8 bases matching TRBD1. The CDR3 length is 15 residues. Trimming removed 4 bases from V and 7 bases from J; junction bases left unmatched: 10. Germline V gene lookup returns CDR1 SGHRS and CDR2 YFSETQ. CDR3 sequence reads: CASSPAGTGGQPQHF. The CDR3, as DNA: TGCGCCAGCAGCCCAGCCGGGACAGGAGGACAGCCCCAGCATTTT.

A note on this clonotype: A read error may produce the germline difference seen at one junction end. V usage is TRBV19 and J usage is TRBJ2-2, with D uncertain. The CDR3 runs to 11 residues. Germline-derived CDR1 and CDR2 are LNHDA and SQIVND (reference sequence). In DNA form, the CDR3 reads TGTGCCAGTAGTATAGAGGATCGGCCCCTTTTT. Translated: CASSIEDRPLF.

This clonotype was seen many times. The chain employs TRBV20-1 and TRBJ1-6; the match to TRBD1 covers 8 bases. V shed 0 bases and J 6 bases; nucleotides not matched to a gene: 4. The germline V gene encodes CDR1 DFQATT and CDR2 SNEGSKA (reference sequence). CDR3 length: 15 amino acids. CDR3 residues: CSARDVDRGNSPLHF. The CDR3 DNA follows: TGCAGTGCTAGAGATGTAGACAGGGGTAATTCACCCCTCCACTTT.

The V and J genes are TRBV18 and TRBJ2-7; TRBD1 matches 7 bases. The CDR3 is 15 residues long. The V gene end was trimmed by 5 bases and the J gene end by 1 base; junction bases not matched to a gene: 8. Germline V gives CDR1 KGHSH, CDR2 LQKENI. The CDR3 DNA reads as TGTGCCAGCTCAGATACAGGGGTAAAGTCCTACGAGCAGTACTTC. Its translation: CASSDTGVKSYEQYF.

This clonotype was seen many times. The J gene is TRBJ2-1, the V gene TRBV12-3 or TRBV12-4, with 8 bases matching TRBD1. This CDR3 is built from 13 residues. Trimming took 6 bases from V and 4 from J; bases not matched to a gene: 2. The CDR3 loop reads CASRQGVYNEQFF. The CDR3 bases are TGTGCCAGCAGACAGGGGGTGTACAATGAGCAGTTCTTC.

The chain employs TRBV13 and TRBJ1-1, with no clear D. The germline V gene encodes CDR1 PRHDT and CDR2 FYEKMQ (reference sequence). V gave up 6 bases and J gave up 1 base, with 15 bases separating them. The CDR3 runs to 15 residues. DNA of the CDR3: TGTGCCAGCAGGAGGGTAGAAGGTCGGAACACTGAAGCTTTCTTT. Amino acid sequence: CASRRVEGRNTEAFF.

This clonotype showed up many times. This chain connects TRBV19 to TRBJ2-3; the match to TRBD2 covers 7 bases. Germline V lookup: CDR1 LNHDA, CDR2 SQIVND (reference sequence). V lost 3 bases and J lost 8; bases outside the gene matches: 11. The CDR3 is 15 amino acids. CDR3 bases: TGTGCCAGTAGTATCCGGCTAGCGGTAGGATCTACGCAGTATTTT. Its translation is CASSIRLAVGSTQYF.

This clonotype came up many times. The V and J genes are TRBV30 and TRBJ1-1, with TRBD1 matching 11 bases. The CDR3 spans 16 residues. Germline CDR1 GTSNPN, CDR2 SVGIG (reference sequence). V lost 4 bases to trimming and J lost 5 bases; unmatched junction nucleotides: 12. The CDR3 DNA sequence: TGTGCCTGGACCGACACCGGGACAGGGGGAGGAACTGAAGCTTTCTTT. This codes for CAWTDTGTGGGTEAFF.

The chain employs TRBV5-1 and TRBJ1-2; tentatively, D is TRBD1 (5 bases). Germline loops: CDR1 SGHRS, CDR2 YFSETQ. Trimming took 0 bases from V and 7 from J, leaving 16 bases between them. This CDR3 is built from 15 residues. The CDR3 bases are TGCGCCAGCAGCTTGGCGCCACCACAAAGGGGTGGCTACACCTTC. This gives the protein CASSLAPPQRGGYTF.

There are a few counts of this clonotype. J is TRBJ2-4 and V is TRBV30; possible D gene TRBD1, 5 bases. V was pared by 3 bases and J by 0 bases, with 12 bases between. Germline V gene data show CDR1 as GTSNPN and CDR2 as SVGIG (reference sequence). There are 15 residues in the CDR3. CDR3 amino acids: CAWRPQGVAKNIQYF. The CDR3 region has the DNA TGTGCCTGGAGACCCCAGGGCGTAGCCAAAAACATTCAGTACTTC.

The sample holds many counts of this clonotype. The chain recombines TRBV12-3 or TRBV12-4 with TRBJ1-2; D unresolved. The CDR3 sequence is 14 residues long. Trimming removed 5 bases at V and 4 bases at J, with 14 bases between. CDR3 DNA sequence: TGTGCCAGCAGTCGCCGAGGTATGAGCTATGGCTACACCTTC. Translated: CASSRRGMSYGYTF.

In regard to this clonotype: With a much larger clone just one base away, this may be a read error. CDR3 DNA: TGTGCCAGCAGTGAAAAGAGTGCTACTAGCGGCAGGTCTTGGAGCTACGAGCAGTACTTC. Protein: CASSEKSATSGRSWSYEQYF. The chain has TRBV6-1 and TRBJ2-7; 8 nucleotides align to TRBD2. The CDR3 loop spans 20 amino acids. Per germline, CDR1 MNHNS and CDR2 SASEGT. Unmatched junction bases numbered 21, after V lost 2 bases and J lost 3 bases.

This clonotype has a count of ten or more. The chain has TRBV5-6 and TRBJ2-6; D may be TRBD1 (5 bases). Trimming took off 3 bases at V and 4 bases at J, with 11 bases between the two ends. The germline V gene encodes CDR1 SGHDT and CDR2 YYEEEE. The CDR3 extends over 15 amino acids. The CDR3 loop is CASSYQGAGANVLTF. CDR3 nucleotide sequence: TGTGCCAGCAGCTACCAGGGTGCAGGGGCCAACGTCCTGACTTTC.